What follows are 20 T cell receptor beta chains derived from one specimen sequenced in a study of blood T cell repertoires in COVID-19. TCRdb's table, derived via immunoSEQ multiplex PCR, lists solely in-frame clones and lacks some. The profile shows more than 250,000 clones, approximately 89% of them singletons. The sequenced sample was PBMCs or T cells enriched from blood (not recorded which). The receptors stem from a woman aged 40 to 50 with acute COVID-19.

The chain joins TRBV5-1 to TRBJ2-1, with TRBD1 matching 9 bases. V shed 4 bases and J 3 bases; nucleotides not matched to a gene: 5. Germline values: CDR1 SGHRS, CDR2 YFSETQ. The CDR3 totals 15 residues. CDR3 amino acids: CASSLQGAGYNEQFF. In DNA, the CDR3 is TGCGCCAGCAGCCTACAGGGGGCGGGCTACAATGAGCAGTTCTTC. Variable domain in full (rest from reference TRBV5-1 and TRBJ2-1): KAGVTQTPRYLIKTRGQQVTLSCSPISGHRSVSWYQQTPGQGLQFLFEYFSETQRNKGNFPGRFSGRQFSNSRSEMNVSTLELGDSALYLCASSLQGAGYNEQFFGPGTRLTVL.

The chain employs TRBV5-1 and TRBJ1-1, with 7 positions matching TRBD1. The V gene's germline CDR1 is SGHRS and CDR2 YFSETQ. V lost 4 bases and J lost 5; bases outside the gene matches: 5. CDR3 length: 13 amino acids. The DNA for the CDR3 is TGCGCCAGCAGCCGGACAGGTGAAACTGAAGCTTTCTTT. This translates into CASSRTGETEAFF.

The chain combines TRBV13 with TRBJ2-5, with 9 bases aligning to TRBD2. Germline V lookup: CDR1 PRHDT, CDR2 FYEKMQ (reference sequence). With 5 bases clipped from V and 3 bases from J, the junction kept 10 bases outside the gene matches. CDR3 length: 16 amino acids. The CDR3 DNA reads as TGTGCCAGCAGCCCCCCGGCGGGAGGGAGGGAAGAGACCCAGTACTTC. Amino acid sequence: CASSPPAGGREETQYF.

This chain joins TRBV6-5 and TRBJ2-7, with 7 bases that match TRBD1. CDR3 length: 11 amino acids. Losses at the gene ends were 6 bases for V and 4 bases for J; bases not matched to a gene: 0. CDR1 MNHEY and CDR2 SVGAGI come from the germline V gene. The CDR3 protein is CASRTGYEQYF. CDR3 DNA: TGTGCCAGCAGGACAGGGTACGAGCAGTACTTC.

The chain recombines TRBV28 with TRBJ2-3; the match to TRBD2 covers 10 bases. V gave up 0 bases and J gave up 2 bases; unmatched junction bases: 8. Germline CDR1 and CDR2: MDHEN and SYDVKM. This CDR3 contains 18 residues. The CDR3 region is CASSLWYSSGGITDTQYF. Written as DNA, the CDR3 is TGTGCCAGCAGTTTATGGTATTCTAGCGGGGGTATCACAGATACGCAGTATTTT. Full variable domain (remainder filled in from reference TRBV28 and TRBJ2-3): DVKVTQSSRYLVKRTGEKVFLECVQDMDHENMFWYRQDPGLGLRLIYFSYDVKMKEKGDIPEGYSVSREKKERFSLILESASTNQTSMYLCASSLWYSSGGITDTQYFGPGTRLTVL.

The chain is built from TRBV9 and TRBJ2-1, with 9 bases fitting TRBD1. The CDR3 has 17 residues. Germline V gene data show CDR1 as SGDLS and CDR2 as YYNGEE. J was trimmed by 1 base and V by 7 bases; bases with no gene match: 12. CDR3 DNA sequence: TGTGCCAGCGCGGGACAGGGTAATCCTGGGTCCTACAATGAGCAGTTCTTC. The encoded protein is CASAGQGNPGSYNEQFF.

J is TRBJ2-7 and V is TRBV28, with 7 nucleotides matching TRBD1. The CDR3 has 15 residues. The V segment lost 5 bases and the J segment 7 bases; nucleotides outside the gene matches: 14. CDR1 is MDHEN and CDR2 is SYDVKM in the germline V gene. CDR3 nucleotides: TGTGCCAGCAGTATGACTCAGGTGACAGGGCGGGAGCAGTACGTC. This codes for CASSMTQVTGREQYV.

Only one count was recorded for this clone. The chain combines TRBV15 with TRBJ1-2, with D possibly matching TRBD1 (6 bases). The CDR3 sequence is 13 residues long. Trimming shortened V by 2 bases and J by 6 bases, and 10 bases separated the two germline ends. From germline, CDR1 is LNHNV and CDR2 YYDKDF (reference sequence). CDR3 in DNA: TGTGCCACCAGCAGAAACTACAGGGATGGCTACACCTTC. Amino acids: CATSRNYRDGYTF.

This chain links TRBV7-2 with TRBJ1-2; possible D gene TRBD1, 6 bases. CDR3 size: 14 residues. Germline V gene data show CDR1 as SGHTA and CDR2 as FQGNSA. V lost 4 bases and J 4 bases, leaving 13 bases between the germline ends. CDR3 nucleotide sequence: TGTGCCAGCAGCTCCCTTGGGGGCTCCTATGGCTACACCTTC. Encoded protein: CASSSLGGSYGYTF.

The chain links TRBV28 to TRBJ2-1; maybe TRBD1 (5 bases). V was clipped by 1 base and J by 10 bases, with 14 bases between them. Germline V gene data show CDR1 as MDHEN and CDR2 as SYDVKM. The CDR3 length is 14 residues. CDR3 residues: CASSLSQGPQEQFF. DNA of the CDR3: TGTGCCAGCAGTTTATCCCAGGGTCCCCAAGAGCAGTTCTTC.

The chain couples TRBV5-1 to TRBJ1-2, with D unresolved. Trimming cost V 0 bases and J 0 bases, with 6 bases left between them. There are 14 residues in the CDR3. CDR1 and CDR2 from the germline V gene are SGHRS and YFSETQ. CDR3 sequence: CASSLDTANYGYTF. Written as DNA, the CDR3 is TGCGCCAGCAGCTTGGATACAGCTAACTATGGCTACACCTTC.

V and J are TRBV18 and TRBJ2-3; 8 nucleotides match TRBD1. The germline CDR1 and CDR2 sequences are KGHSH and LQKENI. Germline trimming cut 1 base from V and 1 base from J; bases unmatched to any gene: 4. The CDR3 sequence is 16 residues long. The CDR3 sequence is CASSPLGQGRTDTQYF. CDR3 sequence (DNA): TGTGCCAGCTCACCACTAGGACAGGGACGCACAGATACGCAGTATTTT.

This clone showed up just a few times. The V and J genes are TRBV5-5 and TRBJ1-2; D is perhaps TRBD1 (5 bases). Trimming took 2 bases from V and 3 from J, leaving 14 bases between them. This CDR3 has 15 amino acids. The germline V gene encodes CDR1 SGHKS and CDR2 YYEKEE (reference sequence). CDR3 sequence (DNA): TGTGCCAGCAGCTTATCTGGGGCACCCCACTATGGCTACACCTTC. Protein sequence: CASSLSGAPHYGYTF.

The CDR3 nucleotides are TGTGCCAGCAGCCACAGGGTGGGATACAATGAGCAGTTCTTC. Translated, it gives CASSHRVGYNEQFF. The chain couples TRBV14 to TRBJ2-1, with D maybe TRBD1 (5 bases). The CDR3 sequence is 14 residues long. The germline gives CDR1 SGHDN, CDR2 FVKESK. V was trimmed by 3 bases and J by 4 bases, leaving 10 bases between them.

The gene calls are TRBV24-1 and TRBJ1-2, with TRBD1 matching over 7 bases. The V gene end was trimmed by 1 base and the J gene end by 3 bases; junction bases not matched to a gene: 1. CDR3 size: 14 residues. Per germline, CDR1 KGHDR and CDR2 SFDVKD. As DNA, the CDR3 is TGTGCCACCAGTGATTTTGGACAGGACTATGGCTACACCTTC. Protein product: CATSDFGQDYGYTF.

Here the CDR3 DNA reads TGCGCCAGCAGCGGTCTTTGGGCGCCGAACACTGAAGCTTTCTTT. Its protein is CASSGLWAPNTEAFF. The V gene is TRBV5-1, the J gene TRBJ1-1; D ambiguous. Germline V gene data show CDR1 as SGHRS and CDR2 as YFSETQ. Trimming stripped 4 bases from V and 1 base from J, with 14 bases between. The CDR3 is 15 amino acids.

The chain uses TRBV3-1 (or the pseudogene TRBV3-2) and TRBJ1-2; D is ambiguous. The ends were cut back, 4 bases at V and 8 bases at J, with 14 bases in the middle. The CDR3 is 13 residues long. The germline gives CDR1 LGHDT, CDR2 YNNKEL (reference sequence). In nucleotides, the CDR3 is TGTGCCAGCAGCCCACTAGGATGGGAGGGCTACACCTTC. This gives the protein CASSPLGWEGYTF.

The chain has TRBV19 and TRBJ1-4; the match to TRBD1 covers 7 bases. Germline V gene data show CDR1 as LNHDA and CDR2 as SQIVND (reference sequence). CDR3 length: 18 residues. V lost 7 bases, J lost 0 bases, and 14 bases stayed unmatched. The CDR3 DNA sequence: TGTGCCAGTACCCTACCTCGACAGGGCCTCTCAACTAATGAAAAACTGTTTTTT. Translating it yields CASTLPRQGLSTNEKLFF.

J is TRBJ1-5 and V is TRBV6-2 or TRBV6-3; D might be TRBD1 (6 bases). The germline V gene has CDR1 MNHEY and CDR2 SVGEGT. This CDR3 spans 18 amino acids. The germline V and J ends were trimmed by 5 bases and 1 base, with 21 bases remaining between them. CDR3 nucleotides: TGTGCCAGCAGTCACTACCCTCCCGACAGGATGAGCAATCAGCCCCAGCATTTT. Protein sequence: CASSHYPPDRMSNQPQHF.

The genes are TRBV28 and TRBJ2-2; D is unclear. V shed 4 bases and J shed 3 bases, with 12 bases lying between them. Looked up from germline, CDR1 is MDHEN and CDR2 is SYDVKM. CDR3 length: 15 amino acids. The CDR3 DNA follows: TGTGCCAGCAGTTCCCGGATTACAGACACCGGGGAGCTGTTTTTT. Translated: CASSSRITDTGELFF.